This is a list of T cell receptor beta chains from one sample in a study of blood T cells in healthy people across ages. TCRdb reprocessed the 5' RACE reads with MiXCR, giving one entry per CDR3 protein. The profile shows 600,000 or so distinct CDR3 sequences, roughly 48% of them singletons. Sequencing was performed on blood. The receptors here all came from an elderly man in good health. The CDR3 runs from the conserved cysteine through the conserved F or W. The D gene is left open where the match is weak. Rows may omit the clone size; those that give it use once, few, many or a size class.

v_call	d_call	clone_size	j_call	cdr3_aa	cdr3_nt
TRBV27	TRBD1	-	TRBJ1-6	CASSFRQGVRSYNSPLHF	TGTGCCAGCAGTTTTCGTCAGGGGGTCAGGTCCTATAATTCACCCCTCCACTTT
TRBV12-3/TRBV12-4	-	-	TRBJ1-6	CAIRAGNSPLHF	TGTGCCATCCGAGCCGGCAACTCACCCCTCCACTTT
TRBV4-3	TRBD1	few	TRBJ2-5	CASSPQGDQETQYF	TGCGCCAGCAGCCCACAGGGGGACCAAGAGACCCAGTACTTC
TRBV29-1	-	-	TRBJ2-2	CSVAQSNTGELFF	TGCAGCGTTGCCCAGAGTAACACCGGGGAGCTGTTTTTT
TRBV7-2	TRBD2	-	TRBJ2-7	CASSLVRGGSYEQYF	TGTGCCAGCAGCTTAGTGCGGGGGGGCTCCTACGAGCAGTACTTC
TRBV10-3	-	-	TRBJ1-2	CAISGQPSTGGYTF	TGTGCCATCAGTGGGCAGCCTTCGACGGGAGGCTACACCTTC
TRBV7-3	TRBD2	-	TRBJ2-3	CASSPQSQTSGGVDTQYF	TGTGCCAGCAGCCCCCAATCCCAAACTAGCGGGGGGGTGGATACGCAGTATTTT
TRBV20-1	-	few	TRBJ2-7	CSAREGERQYF	TGCAGTGCTAGAGAGGGGGAAAGACAGTACTTC
TRBV7-2	-	-	TRBJ2-1	CASSFRILASNEQFF	TGTGCCAGCAGCTTTCGTATCCTAGCTTCAAATGAGCAGTTCTTC
TRBV28	TRBD2	few	TRBJ2-7	CASSTRASGSWYEQYF	TGTGCCAGCAGTACAAGGGCTAGCGGGAGTTGGTACGAGCAGTACTTC
TRBV6-6	TRBD1	-	TRBJ1-1	CASRGTGVSEAFF	TGTGCCAGCAGGGGTACAGGGGTCAGTGAAGCTTTCTTT
TRBV6-5	-	many	TRBJ2-7	CASRDGYEQYF	TGTGCCAGCAGGGACGGATACGAGCAGTACTTC
TRBV7-2	TRBD2	-	TRBJ2-3	CASSLLAGGTTDTQYF	TGTGCCAGCAGCTTATTAGCGGGAGGGACCACAGATACGCAGTATTTT
TRBV6-6	TRBD1	few	TRBJ1-4	CASSRQGIGNEKLFF	TGTGCCAGCAGTAGACAGGGGATCGGTAATGAAAAACTGTTTTTT
TRBV18	-	-	TRBJ1-1	CASSPGTTEAFF	TGTGCCAGCTCACCAGGGACAACTGAAGCTTTCTTT
TRBV7-8	TRBD2	-	TRBJ2-5	CASSSATSGRMKTQYF	TGTGCCAGCAGCTCCGCTACTAGCGGGAGGATGAAGACCCAGTACTTC
TRBV10-3	-	-	TRBJ2-5	CAISEPGTERETQYF	TGTGCCATCAGTGAACCCGGGACGGAGAGAGAGACCCAGTACTTC
TRBV27	-	-	TRBJ1-1	CASSLSAGPRTRVMNTEAFF	TGTGCCAGCAGTTTATCTGCCGGGCCCCGCACCCGAGTTATGAACACTGAAGCTTTCTTT
TRBV7-2	-	-	TRBJ2-2	CASSQQPGQNTGELFF	TGTGCCAGCAGCCAACAGCCGGGACAGAACACCGGGGAGCTGTTTTTT
TRBV7-2	-	-	TRBJ2-2	CASSLAGAPNTGELFF	TGTGCCAGCAGCTTGGCGGGGGCCCCGAACACCGGGGAGCTGTTTTTT
TRBV3-1	TRBD2	few	TRBJ2-5	CASSSPARGDETQYF	TGTGCCAGCAGCTCCCCGGCGCGGGGGGATGAGACCCAGTACTTC
TRBV19	-	-	TRBJ2-7	CASSISGISYEQYF	TGTGCCAGTAGTATATCAGGGATCTCCTACGAGCAGTACTTC